This TCR beta chain is drawn from a study of T cell responses to AZD1222 COVID-19 vaccine (dated by TCRdb to the early 2020s). Describing the broader study: Because spike-specific TCR depth and breadth did not differ between the two schedules, AZD1222 recipients who got a second dose at roughly 4 weeks were pooled with those who got a second dose at roughly 12 weeks. A total of under 250 trial participants underwent TCR sequencing, of whom 200 to 220 had received two doses of AZD1222 and approximately 26 had received two doses of the MenACWY control vaccine. Trial participants were enrolled by age into 18-55, 56-69 and 70-plus year subgroups, with 148, 28 and 57 TCR-sequenced participants respectively.

Read against the paper, the sample's time point label means: baseline before first vaccination. Vaccinee samples came from UK trials COV001 and COV002, including a single-blind randomized controlled phase 2/3 trial of AZD1222 (ChAdOx1 nCoV-19) in healthy adults. Trial participant PBMC samples were collected at day 0 and day 28 after the second dose for TCRbeta chain sequencing. For this clone: Its antigen is currently not known. No base-level quality is on record; no much larger clone is a single base apart.

General findings and caveats noted by the study authors: Conclusions about previously exposed vaccinees were limited because only a handful of AZD1222 recipients were SARS-CoV-2 seropositive at baseline. Because no samples from the day 14 peak response were available, repertoires could be characterized only after the peak T cell response. Epitopes outside the regions mutated in the B.1.351 and B.1.1.7 variants were reportedly recognized by nearly half of the unique spike-specific TCRs. CD4 TCRs associated with the vaccine covered the entire spike protein, and the dominant responses were in regions 160-218 and 743-854. In the small 56-69-year group, the increase in depth fell short of significance, most likely because of low power. Participants were mostly white British and included more females than males, and it was suggested by the authors that clonal diversity may have been underestimated. After two AZD1222 doses, both the breadth and the depth of spike-specific TCRs were significantly higher than at day 0 and than in MenACWY recipients.

CDR1 SGDLS and CDR2 YYNGEE were looked up in the germline V gene. V and J are trimmed by 4 bases and 7 bases, and the gene matches miss 14 bases of the junction. Taken from cysteine to phenylalanine, the CDR3 has 17 residues. Solely the CDR3 DNA is kept, with 51 bases framed from the first base. The CDR3 regions of human TCRbeta chains were analyzed by immunosequencing. The original pipeline was this. TCRs in the repertoires were compared against a reference library of SARS-CoV-2-specific TCRs that had been generated with the MIRA antigen-specificity platform. Breadth was defined as the fraction of unique TCRs that were SARS-CoV-2-associated. Depth was defined as the fraction of total T cells that were SARS-CoV-2-associated. Using the MIRA data, every spike-specific TCR was mapped to the spike region that the TCR reacted to and assigned to either a CD4 or a CD8 class. Log10-transformed breadth and depth values were compared by one-way ANOVA with Sidak's multiple comparisons tests. TCRdb limited this immuneACCESS table to in-frame rearrangements with V and J called. A share of clones is missing; checked studies link under half to unresolved V genes, and the rest is unexplained. The V and J calls and clone size are taken from that table; D and trimming were inferred from the DNA. For this sample the table gives about 140,000 clones, of which 85% to 90% were detected only once. The ten largest clones capture roughly 3% of the sample.

Here the chain combines TRBV9 and TRBJ1-6; TRBD1 lines up with 7 middle nucleotides. The sequence was obtained from an adult in good health. The source was peripheral blood, collected on day 0 of AZD1222 vaccination. In nucleotide form, the sequence is TGTGCCAGCAGCTCCCGCTTAGGGGGCCTGGGCAATTCACCCCTCCACTTT. It encodes CASSSRLGGLGNSPLHF.